This record covers a single T cell receptor beta chain. What it recognizes is unknown. Clones were sequenced by immunoSEQ multiplex PCR, and TCRdb holds only the in-frame ones, with some missing. The profile shows some 140,000 clones, around 93% of them singletons. This sample is drawn from a study of T cell responses to AZD1222 COVID-19 vaccine. The CDR3 contains 14 residues. CDR1 is MGHRA, CDR2 YSYEKL, per germline. Trimming stripped 2 bases from V and 4 bases from J, with 9 bases between. Study-level findings and limits: Unmutated variant regions are reportedly targeted by nearly half of spike-specific TCRs. With two AZD1222 doses given, Spike-specific TCR breadth and depth both rose. Regions 160-218 and 743-854 dominated among vaccine-associated CD4 TCRs spanning spike. Donors, mostly white British, included more females; clonal diversity was possibly underestimated.

J is TRBJ1-5 and V is TRBV4-1; unclear D gene. The sample here was peripheral blood, taken on day 0 of AZD1222 vaccination. This sequence was found in an adult in good health. In DNA form, the CDR3 reads TGCGCCAGCAGCCAAAAGGAGGGTAATCAGCCCCAGCATTTT. It translates to CASSQKEGNQPQHF.